The rows below give T cell receptor beta chains drawn from one sample of a study of T cells in Graves' hyperthyroidism and ophthalmopathy. TCRdb reprocessed the multiplex PCR reads with MiXCR, giving one entry per CDR3 protein. The sample has fewer than 450,000 distinct CDR3 sequences; about 18% are singletons. Sequencing was performed on blood. The receptors were gathered from a woman between 25 and 40 years old with Graves' hyperthyroidism that later progressed to Graves' ophthalmopathy. Both conserved end residues are part of each CDR3.

j_call v_call cdr3_aa
TRBJ2-5 TRBV2 CASRIAGVETQYF
TRBJ2-5 TRBV7-8 CASSPTSGGGQETQYF
TRBJ1-2 TRBV19 CASSIARAYGYTF
TRBJ1-5 TRBV6-1 CASDGNGEYQPQHF
TRBJ1-2 TRBV20-1 CSARGAYGYTF
TRBJ2-5 TRBV18 CASSPFPQETQYF
TRBJ1-1 TRBV6-1 CASSPTRRLNTEAFF
TRBJ2-5 TRBV7-2 CASSQGGRVGETQYF
TRBJ2-1 TRBV29-1 CSVLIRDYYNEQFF
TRBJ1-1 TRBV6-1 CASSEVDGDTEAFF